A single sample gave rise to the 11 T cell receptor beta chains below, sequenced in a study of shared clonotypes between healthy human individuals. CD45RO-negative, CCR7-positively selected cells formed the naive CD8 fraction, excluding terminally differentiated effector memory CD45RA+ cells. The repertoire was sequenced with immunoSEQ multiplex PCR; TCRdb's copy has only in-frame clones and lacks some. The sample contains around 1.9 million clones, roughly 95% of which appear only once. The sample was naive CD8+ T cells from PBMCs. The origin of the receptors is a young man in good health. Some clones in this sample may be carry-over from other donors' samples.

The chain employs TRBV19 and TRBJ2-1, with D possibly being TRBD2 (6 bases). In germline, CDR1 is LNHDA, CDR2 SQIVND (reference sequence). Trimming took off 5 bases at V and 6 bases at J, with 14 bases between the two ends. The CDR3 covers 14 residues. The CDR3 DNA reads as TGTGCCAGTAGTGGGGAGGCCCGGCCCAATGAGCAGTTCTTC. Translated, it gives CASSGEARPNEQFF.

As to this clone: This CDR3 is also generated by other DNA sequences in the sample. The rearrangement joins TRBV30 to TRBJ2-1; a possible D gene is TRBD1 (5 bases). Trimming shortened V by 0 bases and J by 4 bases, and 10 bases separated the two germline ends. The CDR3 has 14 residues. Germline V gene lookup returns CDR1 GTSNPN and CDR2 SVGIG (reference sequence). The CDR3 nucleotides are TGTGCCTGGAGTGTAGGGGCAGGTTACAATGAGCAGTTCTTC. Protein: CAWSVGAGYNEQFF.

The rearrangement joins TRBV5-6 to TRBJ2-3, with TRBD2 matching over 8 bases. J gave up 4 bases and V 0 bases, and 7 bases lay outside the gene matches. CDR1 SGHDT and CDR2 YYEEEE come from the germline V gene. The CDR3 sequence is 16 residues long. Here the CDR3 reads CASSLGAGVFPDTQYF. CDR3 DNA sequence: TGTGCCAGCAGCTTGGGAGCGGGAGTGTTTCCAGATACGCAGTATTTT.

The V and J genes are TRBV27 and TRBJ2-3; the D is unclear. The CDR3 loop spans 12 amino acids. Germline V lookup: CDR1 MNHEY, CDR2 SMNVEV (reference sequence). V was pared by 5 bases and J by 3 bases, with 6 bases between. In DNA form, the CDR3 reads TGTGCCAGCAGTACTGGGACAGATACGCAGTATTTT. Protein: CASSTGTDTQYF.

This chain connects TRBV11-2 to TRBJ2-5, with D perhaps matching TRBD1 (5 bases). The germline V gene has CDR1 SGHAT and CDR2 FQNNGV. The CDR3 covers 15 residues. Trimming shortened V by 1 base and J by 3 bases, and 12 bases separated the two germline ends. The CDR3 nucleotides read TGTGCCAGCAGCTTAGTACTGACAGCCGAAGAGACCCAGTACTTC. This translates into CASSLVLTAEETQYF.

The gene calls are TRBV6-1 and TRBJ1-1, with 9 bases aligning to TRBD1. The CDR3 totals 15 residues. After removal of 1 base from V and 7 bases from J, the junction contained 7 bases not matched to a gene. CDR1 is MNHNS and CDR2 is SASEGT in the germline V gene. The CDR3: CASSEVPQGASEAFF. The DNA for the CDR3 is TGTGCCAGCAGTGAAGTCCCACAGGGGGCTAGTGAAGCTTTCTTT.

The rearrangement links TRBV7-9 to TRBJ1-4; no clear D gene. Looked up from germline, CDR1 is SEHNR and CDR2 is FQNEAQ (reference sequence). The V end was cut by 2 bases, the J end by 0 bases, with 7 bases between. The CDR3 extends over 15 amino acids. CDR3 loop: CASSLTASTNEKLFF. CDR3 sequence (DNA): TGTGCCAGCAGCTTAACAGCATCAACTAATGAAAAACTGTTTTTT.

The chain joins TRBV7-2 to TRBJ1-2, with D possibly matching TRBD1 (5 bases). Trimming left V 2 bases short and J 4 bases short, with 17 bases between. The CDR3 length is 16 residues. The germline gives CDR1 SGHTA, CDR2 FQGNSA. The CDR3 spells CASSLSLGELGYGYTF. The CDR3 nucleotides are TGTGCCAGCAGCTTAAGTCTAGGGGAACTTGGCTATGGCTACACCTTC.

This clone was seen once. The same CDR3 is also encoded by other DNA sequences in this sample. As DNA, the CDR3 is TGTGCCAGCAGCGACGGAAGCTCCTACGAGCAGTACTTC. It yields the protein CASSDGSSYEQYF. The V call is TRBV9, the J call TRBJ2-7; D gene uncertain. Germline V gene sequence: CDR1 SGDLS, CDR2 YYNGEE. The CDR3 is made up of 13 amino acids. The ends were cut back, 3 bases at V and 0 bases at J, with 7 bases in the middle.

Remarks on this clone: Other DNA sequences in the sample encode the same CDR3. The chain combines TRBV27 with TRBJ2-7; 13 nucleotides align to TRBD2. Unmatched junction bases numbered 4, after V lost 5 bases and J lost 3 bases. This CDR3 region has 15 residues. CDR1 and CDR2 from the germline V gene are MNHEY and SMNVEV (reference sequence). This CDR3 reads CASSGWTSGSYEQYF. In DNA form, the CDR3 reads TGTGCCAGCAGTGGATGGACTAGCGGGAGCTACGAGCAGTACTTC.

The rearrangement joins TRBV27 to TRBJ2-7; TRBD1 agrees at 7 bases. CDR3 length: 15 residues. Germline V lookup: CDR1 MNHEY, CDR2 SMNVEV (reference sequence). V shed 4 bases, J shed 5 bases, and the junction held 11 bases outside the gene matches. Written as DNA, the CDR3 is TGTGCCAGCAGTTCTGGCCGACAGGGTCTACACGAGCAGTACTTC. Its translation: CASSSGRQGLHEQYF.